This is a list of T cell receptor beta chains from one sample in a study of T cell responses to AZD1222 COVID-19 vaccine. Using immunoSEQ multiplex PCR, the repertoire was profiled, and TCRdb retains in-frame clones only, with some absent. The sample contains about 48,000 clones, 80% to 90% of which appear only once. The source material was peripheral blood, sampled 28 days after the second AZD1222 dose. The receptors derive from an adult who received the AZD1222 COVID-19 vaccine. Both conserved end residues are part of each CDR3. D genes are given only for firm matches. Clone sizes are given selectively: once, few, many, or a class where the clone is expanded.

TRBJ2-1,TRBV24-1,-,-,CATSDPSVRDEQFF,TGTGCCACCAGTGATCCTTCGGTAAGGGATGAGCAGTTCTTC
TRBJ2-7,TRBV7-2,-,-,CASSLGASQGTYEQYF,TGTGCCAGCAGTTTGGGGGCGAGCCAGGGAACCTACGAGCAGTACTTC
TRBJ1-3,TRBV7-2,-,-,CASSLNRNTIYF,TGTGCCAGCAGCTTAAACAGAAACACCATATATTTT
TRBJ2-7,TRBV19,-,-,CASSQDSNTYEQYF,TGTGCCAGTAGTCAGGACAGCAATACCTACGAGCAGTACTTC
TRBJ1-3,TRBV2,TRBD1,few,CASSWDRARGNTIYF,TGTGCCAGCAGTTGGGACAGGGCGCGCGGAAACACCATATATTTT
TRBJ1-5,TRBV29-1,-,-,CSVAAGHSNQPQHF,TGCAGCGTTGCGGCAGGGCATAGCAATCAGCCCCAGCATTTT
TRBJ2-7,TRBV7-8,TRBD1,-,CASSLRDRGQYF,TGTGCCAGCAGCCTACGGGACAGGGGACAGTACTTC
TRBJ1-5,TRBV16,-,-,CASSTLTESNQPQHF,TGTGCCAGCAGCACATTAACAGAGAGCAATCAGCCCCAGCATTTT
TRBJ2-7,TRBV24-1,TRBD1,-,CATSPQGDSYEQYF,TGTGCCACCAGTCCCCAGGGGGATTCCTACGAGCAGTACTTC
TRBJ2-5,TRBV18,-,once,CASSPRQEETQYF,TGTGCCAGCTCACCTCGGCAGGAAGAGACCCAGTACTTC
TRBJ1-3,TRBV6-5,-,-,CASSRGNTIYF,TGTGCCAGCAGCAGGGGAAACACCATATATTTT
TRBJ2-1,TRBV6-5,TRBD2,-,CASSFVGTSIGNEQFF,TGTGCCAGCAGTTTTGTCGGGACTAGCATAGGCAATGAGCAGTTCTTC
TRBJ2-3,TRBV27,-,-,CASSPRDPTDTQYF,TGTGCCAGCAGCCCCCGGGACCCCACAGATACGCAGTATTTT
TRBJ1-5,TRBV29-1,TRBD1,-,CSVEVSEGTGIYSNQPQHF,TGCAGCGTTGAAGTGTCCGAAGGGACAGGAATATATAGCAATCAGCCCCAGCATTTT
TRBJ1-6,TRBV6-6,-,-,CASSFRAVDSPLHF,TGTGCCAGCAGTTTCCGGGCGGTCGATTCACCCCTCCACTTT
TRBJ1-1,TRBV5-1,-,-,CASSLMTDMNTEAFF,TGCGCCAGCAGCTTGATGACGGACATGAACACTGAAGCTTTCTTT
TRBJ2-2,TRBV20-1,-,-,CSGTGELFF,TGCAGTGGCACCGGGGAGCTGTTTTTT
TRBJ2-5,TRBV7-9,-,-,CASSPSRGFKYF,TGTGCCAGCAGCCCATCCCGGGGCTTTAAGTACTTC
TRBJ2-1,TRBV14,-,-,CASSQEWGGKVGNEQFF,TGTGCCAGCAGCCAAGAGTGGGGCGGGAAGGTGGGGAATGAGCAGTTCTTC
TRBJ2-5,TRBV5-4,-,-,CASSLPGDRQETQYF,TGTGCCAGCAGCCTACCGGGGGATCGGCAAGAGACCCAGTACTTC
TRBJ2-7,TRBV18,-,-,CASSGGGPYEQYF,TGTGCCAGCTCGGGGGGGGGCCCCTACGAGCAGTACTTC
TRBJ2-7,TRBV11-2,-,-,CASSLGVGAGYEQYF,TGTGCCAGCAGCTTGGGGGTCGGCGCGGGCTACGAGCAGTACTTC
TRBJ1-6,TRBV5-1,TRBD1,-,CASSYLGQASNSPLHF,TGCGCCAGCAGCTATCTCGGACAGGCCTCTAATTCACCCCTCCACTTT
TRBJ2-5,TRBV29-1,-,-,CSVTGKDSETQYF,TGCAGCGTTACAGGGAAGGATTCGGAGACCCAGTACTTC
TRBJ1-2,TRBV28,-,-,CASSLQQANYGYTF,TGTGCCAGCAGTTTACAACAAGCTAACTATGGCTACACCTTC
TRBJ2-7,TRBV9,-,-,CASSVDPSTYEQYF,TGTGCCAGCAGCGTAGACCCCTCCACCTACGAGCAGTACTTC